The rows below give T cell receptor beta chains drawn from one sample of a study of CD8+CD57+ T cells in acquired aplastic anemia. A single record per CDR3 protein comes from TCRdb applying MiXCR to the reads. The sample lists around 210,000 distinct CDR3 sequences; around three fifths were seen once. The sequencing sample was made of sorted CD4+, CD8+, or CD8+CD57+ T cells (not recorded which) from PBMCs. Every receptor here comes from a human donor with aplastic anemia. Each CDR3 is given with its conserved first and last residue. The order of the fields is D gene, V gene, J gene, clone size, CDR3 DNA, CDR3 protein. D genes are given only for firm matches. Clone size is stated in some rows and not others, as once, few, many or a class when expanded.

-	TRBV10-3	TRBJ1-1	-	TGTGCCATCAGTGAGTCCCCAGGGACAATTGGTGAAGCTTTCTTT	CAISESPGTIGEAFF
TRBD1	TRBV14	TRBJ1-2	-	TGTGCCAGCAGCCAAGTTCGACAGGGAGGCGGCTATGGCTACACCTTC	CASSQVRQGGGYGYTF
TRBD2	TRBV7-8	TRBJ2-5	-	TGTGCCAGCAGCAACGGACTAGCGGGGGAGACCCAGTACTTC	CASSNGLAGETQYF
TRBD2	TRBV20-1	TRBJ2-7	-	TGCAGTGGACTAGCGGACCTATACGAGCAGTACTTC	CSGLADLYEQYF
TRBD1	TRBV7-9	TRBJ2-2	-	TGTGCCAGCAGAATCGGGACAGGGTCCACCGGGGAGCTGTTTTTT	CASRIGTGSTGELFF
-	TRBV7-3	TRBJ2-2	-	TGTGCCAGCAGCGAAAACGGTGGTCCGAACACCGGGGAGCTGTTTTTT	CASSENGGPNTGELFF
-	TRBV20-1	TRBJ2-2	-	TGCAGTGCTAGGAGTGGCAGCACCACCGGGGAGCTGTTTTTT	CSARSGSTTGELFF
TRBD2	TRBV20-1	TRBJ2-1	-	TGCAGTGCGAGTAGCGGGAGGGCCCAGTTCTTC	CSASSGRAQFF
TRBD2	TRBV20-1	TRBJ2-7	few	TGCAGTGCTAGAGAAGCGGGGGGTGGGCCCGAGCAGTACTTC	CSAREAGGGPEQYF
-	TRBV7-8	TRBJ2-7	-	TGTGCCAGCAGCTTAGCGGGGGCTGCCGAGCAGTACTTC	CASSLAGAAEQYF
-	TRBV7-2	TRBJ1-5	-	TGTGCCAGCAGCTTAGCGCGTCAGGGCCCTCAGCCCCAGCATTTT	CASSLARQGPQPQHF
-	TRBV25-1	TRBJ1-3	many	TGTGCCAGCAGTCTGAGCTCTGGAAACACCATATATTTT	CASSLSSGNTIYF
-	TRBV5-1	TRBJ2-1	-	TGTGCCAGCAGCTTACGGGGGAAGGGTAATGAGCAGTTCTTC	CASSLRGKGNEQFF
TRBD2	TRBV7-9	TRBJ2-7	-	TGTGCCAGCAGATTAAGCGGGGGGGCCGGCGAGCAGTACTTC	CASRLSGGAGEQYF
TRBD2	TRBV10-2	TRBJ2-1	-	TGCGCCAGCGCAGGGACTAGCGGGGCACGTGAGCAGTTCTTC	CASAGTSGAREQFF
TRBD2	TRBV9	TRBJ2-7	-	TGTGCCAGCAGCCTGCGGGAGGACGGGGCCGCCCGTGGCGAGCAGTACTTC	CASSLREDGAARGEQYF
-	TRBV5-6	TRBJ2-3	many	TGTGCCAGCAGCTTTGGAGCGGTCTCCACAGATACGCAGTATTTT	CASSFGAVSTDTQYF
-	TRBV19	TRBJ2-2	-	TGTGCCAGTAGTATAGTAGGAGGTCGGGCCGGGGAGCTGTTTTTT	CASSIVGGRAGELFF
TRBD2	TRBV19	TRBJ2-1	-	TGTGCCAGTAGTGTGACTAGCGGGATTTACAATGAGCAGTTCTTC	CASSVTSGIYNEQFF
TRBD2	TRBV20-1	TRBJ2-7	few	TGCAGTGCTTCCCTAGCGGGAGTCGGCGAGCAGTACTTC	CSASLAGVGEQYF
-	TRBV14	TRBJ2-5	-	TGTGCCAGCAGCCAAGATATAGGGATCCAGTACTTC	CASSQDIGIQYF
TRBD1	TRBV12-3/TRBV12-4	TRBJ2-3	-	TGTGCCAGCAGTCGGGACAGGGGGCGCCTAGGGGATGAGCAGTATTTT	CASSRDRGRLGDEQYF
-	TRBV20-1	TRBJ2-3	-	TGCGGTGCTAGAGATCGACGGTGGGCTAGCACAGATACGCAGTATTTT	CGARDRRWASTDTQYF
-	TRBV9	TRBJ2-2	many	TGTGCCAGCAGTGTAACAGGCACCGGGGAGCTGTTTTTT	CASSVTGTGELFF
TRBD1	TRBV29-1	TRBJ2-3	-	TGCAGCGTTTCCGGACAGGTGTGCACAGATACGCAGTATTTT	CSVSGQVCTDTQYF
-	TRBV7-6	TRBJ1-4	-	TGTGCCAGCAGACCACTACAGGGTTCTAATGAAAAACTGTTTTTT	CASRPLQGSNEKLFF
-	TRBV7-9	TRBJ1-5	many	TGTGCCAGCAGCTTAGGAACTCAGCCCCAGCATTTT	CASSLGTQPQHF
TRBD1	TRBV2	TRBJ2-3	many	TGTGCCAGCAGTTCTCCCGGACAGGGGAGGTGGGCAGATACGCAGTATTTT	CASSSPGQGRWADTQYF
TRBD2	TRBV7-2	TRBJ2-7	-	TGTGCCAGCAGCTTAGTTGCTAGCGGAGTTGACGAGCAGTACTTC	CASSLVASGVDEQYF
-	TRBV2	TRBJ2-6	-	TGTGCCAGCAGTTCGAGGATCTCTGGGGCCAACGTCCTGACTTTC	CASSSRISGANVLTF
-	TRBV15	TRBJ2-1	-	TGTGCCACCAGCTGGGACTCTTCGTTTCGCGATGAGCAGTTCTTC	CATSWDSSFRDEQFF
TRBD2	TRBV4-2	TRBJ2-7	-	TGTGCCAGCAGCCCGAGGACTAGTGAATCCTACGAGCAGTACTTC	CASSPRTSESYEQYF
-	TRBV14	TRBJ1-6	-	TGTGCCTGCAGCCAAGTAGGCAGGCGATCACCCCTCCACTTT	CACSQVGRRSPLHF
TRBD1	TRBV2	TRBJ2-1	-	TGTGCCCTAGTTCAGGACAGGAGCTCCTACAATGAGCAGTTCTTC	CALVQDRSSYNEQFF
-	TRBV9	TRBJ2-2	-	TGTGCCAGCAGCGTCAGCGGGGAGCTGTTTTTT	CASSVSGELFF